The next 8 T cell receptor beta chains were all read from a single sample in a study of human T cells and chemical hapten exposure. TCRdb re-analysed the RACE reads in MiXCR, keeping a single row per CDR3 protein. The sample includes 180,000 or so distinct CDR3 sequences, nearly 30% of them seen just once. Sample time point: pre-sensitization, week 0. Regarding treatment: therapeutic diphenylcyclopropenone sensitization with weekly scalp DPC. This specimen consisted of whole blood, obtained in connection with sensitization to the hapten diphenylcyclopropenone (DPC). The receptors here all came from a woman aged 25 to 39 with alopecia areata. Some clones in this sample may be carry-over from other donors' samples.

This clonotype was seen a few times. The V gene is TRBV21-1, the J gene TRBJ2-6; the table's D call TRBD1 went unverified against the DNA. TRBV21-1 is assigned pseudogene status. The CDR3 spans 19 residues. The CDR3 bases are TGTGCCAGCAGCCGATGTGGGGGAAAAACAGTCTCTGGGGCCAACGTCCTGACTTTC. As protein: CASSRCGGKTVSGANVLTF.

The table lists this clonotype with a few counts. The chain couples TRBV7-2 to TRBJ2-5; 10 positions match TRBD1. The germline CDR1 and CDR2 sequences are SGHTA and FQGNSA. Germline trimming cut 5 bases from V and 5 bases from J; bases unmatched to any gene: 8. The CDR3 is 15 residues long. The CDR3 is CASSPQTGGAETQYF. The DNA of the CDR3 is TGTGCCAGCAGCCCACAGACAGGGGGCGCGGAGACCCAGTACTTC.

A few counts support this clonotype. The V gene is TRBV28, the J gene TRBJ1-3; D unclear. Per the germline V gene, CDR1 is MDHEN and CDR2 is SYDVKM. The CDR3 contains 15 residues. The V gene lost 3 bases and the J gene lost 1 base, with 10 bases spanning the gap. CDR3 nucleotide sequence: TGTGCCAGCAGTTTTCAGATGGGTTCTGGAAACACCATATATTTT. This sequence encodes CASSFQMGSGNTIYF. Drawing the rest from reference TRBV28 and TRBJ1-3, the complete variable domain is DVKVTQSSRYLVKRTGEKVFLECVQDMDHENMFWYRQDPGLGLRLIYFSYDVKMKEKGDIPEGYSVSREKKERFSLILESASTNQTSMYLCASSFQMGSGNTIYFGEGSWLTVV.

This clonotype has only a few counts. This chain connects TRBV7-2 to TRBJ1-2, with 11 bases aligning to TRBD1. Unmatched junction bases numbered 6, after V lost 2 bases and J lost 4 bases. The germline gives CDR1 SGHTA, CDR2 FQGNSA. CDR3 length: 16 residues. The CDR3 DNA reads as TGTGCCAGCAGCTTAAGGACAGGGGGCGGGAGCTATGGCTACACCTTC. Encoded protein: CASSLRTGGGSYGYTF.

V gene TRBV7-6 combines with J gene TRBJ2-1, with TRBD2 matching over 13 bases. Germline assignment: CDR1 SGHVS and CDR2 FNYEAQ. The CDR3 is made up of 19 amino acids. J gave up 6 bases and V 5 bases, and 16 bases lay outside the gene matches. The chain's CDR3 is CASSLGSGAGTSGTNEQFF. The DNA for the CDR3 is TGTGCCAGCAGCCTAGGGTCTGGGGCCGGGACTAGCGGGACCAATGAGCAGTTCTTC.

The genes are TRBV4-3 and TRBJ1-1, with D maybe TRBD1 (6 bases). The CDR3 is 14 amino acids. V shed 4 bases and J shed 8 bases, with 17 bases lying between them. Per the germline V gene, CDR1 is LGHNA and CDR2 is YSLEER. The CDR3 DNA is TGCGCCAGCAGCCGGTTTTCAGGGGCGACGGAAGCTTTCTTT. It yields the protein CASSRFSGATEAFF.

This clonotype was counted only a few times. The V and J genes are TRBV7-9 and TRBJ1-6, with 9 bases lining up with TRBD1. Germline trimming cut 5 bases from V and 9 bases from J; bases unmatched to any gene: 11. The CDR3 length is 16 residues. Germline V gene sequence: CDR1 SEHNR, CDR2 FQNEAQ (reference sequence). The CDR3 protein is CASSPPGQGYVSPLHF. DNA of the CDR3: TGTGCCAGCAGCCCCCCGGGACAGGGATACGTTTCACCCCTCCACTTT.

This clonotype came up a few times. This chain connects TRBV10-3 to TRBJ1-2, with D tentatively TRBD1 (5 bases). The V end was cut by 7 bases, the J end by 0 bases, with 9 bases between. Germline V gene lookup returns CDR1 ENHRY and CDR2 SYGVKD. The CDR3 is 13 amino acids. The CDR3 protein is CAITSGTNYGYTF. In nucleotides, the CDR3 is TGTGCCATCACTTCAGGGACTAACTATGGCTACACCTTC.